This TCR beta chain is from a study of shared clonotypes between healthy human individuals. Assay used: immunoSEQ multiplex PCR; TCRdb lists only in-frame clones, some missing. The profile covers 2,500,000 or so clones, with around 92% appearing a single time and approximately 0.39% taken by the ten largest. This CDR3 is 13 amino acids long. Germline CDR1 SQVTM, CDR2 ANQGSEA. V lost 7 bases, J lost 1 base, and 13 bases lay in between. Every donor was a Caucasian adult from Nashville, Tennessee. Splitting of CD4+ cells produced CD45RA+ naive and CD45RA-negative memory subsets. Sequencing was performed on naive CD4+ T cells from PBMCs. Documented subset: CD45RA+ positively selected. The TCR originated in a man younger than 35 in good health. Some clones in this sample may be carry-over from other donors' samples. The rearrangement joins TRBV29-1 to TRBJ1-1; a possible D gene is TRBD1 (6 bases). CDR3 in DNA: TGCAGCGCTACTAGACAGGAGAACACTGAAGCTTTCTTT. It encodes CSATRQENTEAFF.